The entry below describes one T cell receptor beta chain. Its antigen is still unknown. The germline V and J ends were trimmed by 1 base and 3 bases, with 9 bases remaining between them. Per the germline V gene, CDR1 is LGHDT and CDR2 is YNNKEL (reference sequence). The CDR3 runs 14 residues. This sample was included in a study of T cells after yellow fever vaccination. Study results and caveats: At around 96% for CD4 and 70% to 90% for CD8, most primary-vaccination clones showed up again after the booster.

UMIs were added to TCR cDNA along with a universal primer site when it was made by 5'RACE template switching. TCRdb analysed the 5' RACE reads with MiXCR anew, one entry per CDR3 protein. The data show 620,000 or so distinct CDR3 sequences, roughly a sixth seen once. Here the sequenced sample was PBMCs, taken less than 6 days after the first yellow fever vaccination. This clonotype was sampled from a man younger than 35 who received the YFV17D yellow fever vaccine. The chain joins TRBV3-1 to TRBJ1-2, with D uncertain. The CDR3 DNA follows: TGTGCCAGCAGCCAAGTTGGTGCGGACTATGGCTACACCTTC. Amino acid sequence: CASSQVGADYGYTF.